Presented here are 3 T cell receptor beta chains from one specimen sequenced in a study of PD-1 blockade in mismatch repair-deficient tumors. Profiled with immunoSEQ multiplex PCR; TCRdb holds only in-frame clones, not every one. The table shows approximately 80,000 clones, with approximately 80% occurring only once. The source material was peripheral blood, sampled 44 weeks after starting pembrolizumab. Receptors originate from an adult with mismatch repair-deficient cancer.

CDR3 bases: TGTGCCAGCAGTGCCCCAGGGTACAATGAGCAGTTCTTC. The encoded protein is CASSAPGYNEQFF. The gene calls are TRBV25-1 and TRBJ2-1; TRBD1 is a possible D gene (5 bases). Germline CDR1 and CDR2: MGHDK and SYGVNS. V lost 4 bases, J lost 4 bases, and 8 bases lay in between. The CDR3 has 13 amino acids.

The rearrangement links TRBV6-5 to TRBJ2-2; 9 bases agree with TRBD2. From germline, CDR1 is MNHEY and CDR2 SVGAGI. V shed 7 bases and J 6 bases; nucleotides not matched to a gene: 6. CDR3 length: 14 residues. The CDR3 bases are TGTGCCAGCATAGTTAGCGGGAGCGCCGGGGAGCTGTTTTTT. As protein: CASIVSGSAGELFF.

This chain joins TRBV25-1 and TRBJ2-5, with a possible D match to TRBD2 (5 bases). The CDR3 is 12 amino acids. V was trimmed by 6 bases and J by 3 bases, leaving 8 bases between them. Germline V gene sequence: CDR1 MGHDK, CDR2 SYGVNS. The CDR3 protein is CASRLDEETQYF. CDR3 DNA: TGTGCCAGCAGACTAGACGAAGAGACCCAGTACTTC.